Shown below are 8 T cell receptor beta chains from a single sample sequenced in a study of blood T cell repertoires in COVID-19. The assay was immunoSEQ multiplex PCR, and TCRdb's table has in-frame clones only and misses some. This sample has around 300,000 clones; about 91% occur once, and the top ten carry about 1.5%. The specimen was peripheral blood. All receptors derive from a woman in her thirties with COVID-19, enrolled during active disease.

The V gene is TRBV2, the J gene TRBJ2-5; 10 nucleotides line up with TRBD2. Germline-derived CDR1 and CDR2 are SNHLY and FYNNEI. J gave up 3 bases and V 5 bases, and 6 bases lay outside the gene matches. CDR3 length: 15 amino acids. CDR3 region: CASSSGGAGKETQYF. DNA of the CDR3: TGTGCCAGCAGTAGCGGGGGGGCAGGGAAAGAGACCCAGTACTTC. Full variable domain (rest looked up from reference TRBV2 and TRBJ2-5): EPEVTQTPSHQVTQMGQEVILRCVPISNHLYFYWYRQILGQKVEFLVSFYNNEISEKSEIFDDQFSVERPDGSNFTLKIRSTKLEDSAMYFCASSSGGAGKETQYFGPGTRLLVL.

The V call is TRBV19, the J call TRBJ1-2; possibly TRBD1 for D (5 bases). CDR3 length equals 14 residues. The germline V gene encodes CDR1 LNHDA and CDR2 SQIVND (reference sequence). Trimming removed 5 bases from V and 3 bases from J, with 13 bases in between. CDR3 residues: CASSPRQKYYGYTF. In DNA form, the CDR3 reads TGTGCCAGTAGTCCGCGACAGAAGTACTATGGCTACACCTTC.

This chain connects TRBV23-1 to TRBJ1-4, with 7 bases lining up with TRBD1. TRBV23-1 falls under the ORF class, with uncertain function. The V gene end was trimmed by 10 bases and the J gene end by 7 bases; junction bases not matched to a gene: 9. The CDR3 runs 13 residues. CDR3 residues: CATTGARGEKLFF. The CDR3 nucleotides are TGCGCCACTACAGGGGCGAGAGGTGAAAAACTGTTTTTT.

The chain links TRBV9 to TRBJ1-4, with 10 bases lining up with TRBD1. CDR1 and CDR2 (germline): SGDLS, YYNGEE. This CDR3 is built from 14 residues. Trimming cost V 6 bases and J 6 bases; bases outside gene matches: 5. CDR3 sequence reads: CASTLGTGDEKLFF. In nucleotides, the CDR3 is TGTGCCAGCACCCTCGGGACAGGGGATGAAAAACTGTTTTTT.

This clone is a singleton in its sample. The V call is TRBV10-3, the J call TRBJ1-2, with D hard to call. Looked up from germline, CDR1 is ENHRY and CDR2 is SYGVKD. V was cut by 6 bases and J by 6 bases, with 23 bases left in between. CDR3 length: 16 amino acids. The chain's CDR3 is CAIREGMESTYDGYTF. The CDR3 nucleotides read TGTGCCATCAGGGAGGGTATGGAGTCCACCTATGATGGCTACACCTTC.

The V and J genes are TRBV19 and TRBJ1-5; D is perhaps TRBD1 (6 bases). Germline-derived CDR1 and CDR2 are LNHDA and SQIVND (reference sequence). Trimming shortened V by 6 bases and J by 2 bases, and 8 bases separated the two germline ends. The CDR3 runs 13 residues. The CDR3 sequence is CASSKGGNQPQHF. The CDR3 region has the DNA TGTGCCAGTAGCAAGGGGGGCAATCAGCCCCAGCATTTT.

The rearrangement links TRBV3-1 (or the pseudogene TRBV3-2) to TRBJ1-6; TRBD1 matches 8 bases. Trimming cost V 4 bases and J 7 bases; bases outside gene matches: 12. The length of the CDR3 is 17 residues. Germline CDR1 and CDR2: LGHDT and YNNKEL (reference sequence). The chain's CDR3 is CASSRAGGQGKNSPLHF. CDR3 coding DNA: TGTGCCAGCAGCCGCGCCGGCGGACAGGGAAAGAATTCACCCCTCCACTTT.

V is TRBV7-2 and J is TRBJ2-3; D may be TRBD2 (7 bases). Between the trimmed V and J ends, which lost 6 bases and 1 base, there was a span of 17 bases. Germline lookup yields CDR1 SGHTA and CDR2 FQGNSA. There are 16 residues in the CDR3. The CDR3 nucleotides are TGTGCCAGCAGTCCTCAACGGGGGGCCCGCACAGATACGCAGTATTTT. Amino acid sequence: CASSPQRGARTDTQYF. Together with reference TRBV7-2 and TRBJ2-3, the CDR3 gives the full variable domain: GAGVSQSPSNKVTEKGKDVELRCDPISGHTALYWYRQSLGQGLEFLIYFQGNSAPDKSGLPSDRFSAERTGGSVSTLTIQRTQQEDSAVYLCASSPQRGARTDTQYFGPGTRLTVL.